A single sample is the source of the 32 T cell receptor beta chains below, sequenced in a study of Graves' ophthalmopathy and Graves' hyperthyroidism. From RNA, the CDR3 regions of TCR beta chains were amplified and sequenced. Second-round multiplex PCR followed a first-round RT-PCR using HTBI primers. In TCRdb, the multiplex PCR reads were re-called with MiXCR into one record per CDR3 protein. The sample shows roughly 610,000 distinct CDR3 sequences, 20% to 25% of them seen only once. The sample comprised peripheral blood. These TCRs come from a woman between 18 and 29 years old with stable Graves' hyperthyroidism. Some clones in this sample may be carry-over from other donors' samples.

The V and J genes are TRBV12-3 or TRBV12-4 and TRBJ2-5; the D gene is possibly TRBD2 (5 bases). The CDR3 spans 15 residues. The ends were cut back, 5 bases at V and 1 base at J, with 14 bases in the middle. The CDR3 nucleotides are TGTGCCAGCAGTGACAAGGAGGCGGCCCAAGAGACCCAGTACTTC. It is translated as CASSDKEAAQETQYF.

This clonotype has a handful of counts. This chain uses TRBV10-1 with TRBJ2-5, with 7 bases that match TRBD1. V shed 0 bases, J shed 4 bases, and the junction held 2 bases outside the gene matches. CDR3 size: 14 residues. Germline CDR1 and CDR2: WNHNN and SYGVQD (reference sequence). The CDR3 DNA is TGCGCCAGCAGTGAGTCCAACAGGGGAGAGACCCAGTACTTC. Amino acid sequence: CASSESNRGETQYF.

A note on this clonotype: The junction departs from the called germline gene at one end, perhaps through a read error. V gene TRBV20-1 combines with J gene TRBJ2-5; D perhaps matches TRBD1 (5 bases). In germline, CDR1 is DFQATT, CDR2 SNEGSKA (reference sequence). The CDR3 sequence is 13 residues long. The CDR3: CSALRQGQEIQYF. In nucleotides, the CDR3 is TGCAGTGCCCTCCGCCAGGGCCAAGAGATCCAGTACTTC.

This clonotype was seen at least ten times. CDR3 loop: CASSEQHHYGYTF. In nucleotides, the CDR3 is TGCGCCAGCAGTGAACAACACCACTATGGCTACACCTTC. The J gene is TRBJ1-2, the V gene TRBV10-1; D is unclear. Deletions cut 3 bases from V and 3 bases from J, with 8 bases between. This CDR3 has 13 amino acids. In germline, CDR1 is WNHNN, CDR2 SYGVQD (reference sequence).

This chain links TRBV11-1 with TRBJ1-1; D ambiguous. CDR3 length: 16 residues. The ends were cut back, 8 bases at V and 3 bases at J, with 22 bases in the middle. The germline V gene has CDR1 SGHAT and CDR2 FQDESV (reference sequence). Written as DNA, the CDR3 is TGTGCCAGCTCGAGGTCCAGGCTACAAAGGGACACTGAAGCTTTCTTT. Translating it yields CASSRSRLQRDTEAFF.

This clonotype showed up many times. The V call is TRBV20-1, the J call TRBJ2-4, with 7 bases fitting TRBD1. V dropped 6 bases and J dropped 8; count of bases not matched to a gene: 13. CDR3 length: 14 residues. Germline V gene sequence: CDR1 DFQATT, CDR2 SNEGSKA (reference sequence). The CDR3 sequence is CSARPPAQGDIQYF. Here the CDR3 DNA reads TGCAGTGCCAGACCGCCCGCTCAGGGGGACATTCAGTACTTC.

The chain carries TRBV2 and TRBJ2-7, with 11 bases fitting TRBD2. The V and J ends lost 7 bases and 4 bases, in that order; junction bases with no gene match: 6. CDR1 and CDR2 (germline): SNHLY, FYNNEI. The CDR3 consists of 14 residues. In DNA, the CDR3 is TGTGCCAGCAAACCGGGACTAGCGGATTACGAGCAGTACTTC. Its protein is CASKPGLADYEQYF.

The V call is TRBV6-2 or TRBV6-3, the J call TRBJ2-5, with D possibly matching TRBD2 (6 bases). Trimming shortened V by 0 bases and J by 1 base, and 12 bases separated the two germline ends. Germline CDR1 MNHEY, CDR2 SVGEGT. CDR3 length: 16 residues. CDR3 in DNA: TGTGCCAGCAGTTACTCGGCGCGGGAACTCCAAGAGACCCAGTACTTC. It encodes CASSYSARELQETQYF.

Many counts were recorded for this clonotype. The J gene is TRBJ2-2, the V gene TRBV9; D possibly corresponds to TRBD1 (5 bases). Germline V gene data show CDR1 as SGDLS and CDR2 as YYNGEE. The germline V and J ends were trimmed by 1 base and 5 bases, with 12 bases remaining between them. The CDR3 is 15 amino acids. The chain's CDR3 is CASSVQGMETGELFF. In DNA form, the CDR3 reads TGTGCCAGCAGCGTACAGGGAATGGAAACCGGGGAGCTGTTTTTT. The full variable domain, in which reference TRBV9 and TRBJ2-2 provide the parts outside the CDR3, is DSGVTQTPKHLITATGQRVTLRCSPRSGDLSVYWYQQSLDQGLQFLIQYYNGEERAKGNILERFSAQQFPDLHSELNLSSLELGDSALYFCASSVQGMETGELFFGEGSRLTVL.

The CDR3 sequence is CATSPRGTYEQYF. The CDR3 bases are TGTGCCACCAGTCCCAGGGGGACATACGAGCAGTACTTC. The chain employs TRBV24-1 and TRBJ2-7; TRBD1 matches 7 bases. The CDR3 has 13 residues. Losses at the gene ends were 6 bases for V and 4 bases for J; bases not matched to a gene: 5. Per the germline V gene, CDR1 is KGHDR and CDR2 is SFDVKD.

The chain has TRBV19 and TRBJ1-1, with 7 bases aligning to TRBD1. The V and J ends lost 9 bases and 5 bases, in that order; junction bases with no gene match: 15. Per the germline V gene, CDR1 is LNHDA and CDR2 is SQIVND (reference sequence). The CDR3 has 15 amino acids. Here the CDR3 reads CASPGGKGLRTEAFF. CDR3 DNA sequence: TGTGCCAGCCCAGGGGGTAAGGGGCTGAGAACTGAAGCTTTCTTT.

The rearrangement joins TRBV7-9 to TRBJ1-5, with D uncertain. Germline CDR1 is SEHNR and CDR2 is FQNEAQ (reference sequence). Trimming removed 0 bases from V and 11 bases from J, with 14 bases in between. The CDR3 consists of 14 residues. CDR3 bases: TGTGCCAGCAGCTTAGCAACTGAGCCTCCAACCCAGCATTTT. Residues: CASSLATEPPTQHF.

In this sample, this clonotype turned up many times. V is TRBV2 and J is TRBJ2-2; D gene uncertain. CDR1 and CDR2 from the germline V gene are SNHLY and FYNNEI. This CDR3 region has 13 residues. The V gene lost 8 bases and the J gene lost 8 bases, with 15 bases spanning the gap. This CDR3 reads CASRPAGWGELFF. The CDR3 DNA follows: TGTGCCAGCCGCCCAGCCGGGTGGGGGGAGCTGTTTTTT. Variable domain in full (rest from reference TRBV2 and TRBJ2-2): EPEVTQTPSHQVTQMGQEVILRCVPISNHLYFYWYRQILGQKVEFLVSFYNNEISEKSEIFDDQFSVERPDGSNFTLKIRSTKLEDSAMYFCASRPAGWGELFFGEGSRLTVL.

The gene calls are TRBV20-1 and TRBJ2-7; a weak D match, TRBD1 (5 bases). Trimming removed 6 bases from V and 3 bases from J, with 15 bases in between. CDR3 length: 13 residues. Looked up from germline, CDR1 is DFQATT and CDR2 is SNEGSKA (reference sequence). Written as DNA, the CDR3 is TGCAGTGCCGCCCGACCAGGGTTCTACGAGCAGTACTTC. Translated, it gives CSAARPGFYEQYF.

This chain uses TRBV18 with TRBJ1-1; possible D gene TRBD1, 5 bases. Germline V lookup: CDR1 KGHSH, CDR2 LQKENI. Deletions cut 6 bases from V and 7 bases from J, with 15 bases between. The CDR3 is 13 amino acids. DNA for the CDR3: TGTGCCAGCTCTCCGACGCAGGGCTTTGAAGCTTTCTTT. Protein sequence: CASSPTQGFEAFF.

A few counts support this clonotype. The V gene is TRBV5-1, the J gene TRBJ2-2, with TRBD2 matching 16 bases. V was pared by 1 base and J by 3 bases, with 6 bases of the junction left unmatched. Germline CDR1 is SGHRS and CDR2 is YFSETQ. This CDR3 has 19 residues. The CDR3 nucleotides are TGCGCCAGCAGCTTGTTGGGACTAGCGGGAGGGCCTTACACCGGGGAGCTGTTTTTT. Translating it yields CASSLLGLAGGPYTGELFF.

This clonotype was seen repeatedly, ten times or more. The V and J genes are TRBV5-1 and TRBJ2-7; the D gene is possibly TRBD1 (5 bases). CDR1 is SGHRS and CDR2 is YFSETQ in the germline V gene. V lost 0 bases to trimming and J lost 2 bases, with 9 bases between them. This CDR3 region has 14 residues. For the CDR3, the DNA is TGCGCCAGCAGCTTGGAAACAGGTACCTACGAGCAGTACTTC. Its translation: CASSLETGTYEQYF.

A few counts support this clonotype. This chain uses TRBV4-1 with TRBJ1-2, with D perhaps TRBD1 (6 bases). The germline V gene has CDR1 MGHRA and CDR2 YSYEKL. Trimming pared 3 bases from V and 7 bases from J, leaving 12 bases between. The CDR3 spans 13 residues. CDR3 sequence (DNA): TGCGCCAGCAGCCATATGGGGGCGCGTGGCTACACCTTC. Its translation is CASSHMGARGYTF.

This clonotype has at least ten counts. V usage is TRBV20-1 and J usage is TRBJ1-2, with D unresolved. Germline V gives CDR1 DFQATT, CDR2 SNEGSKA (reference sequence). The CDR3 runs 13 residues. V dropped 1 base and J dropped 0 bases, with 6 bases sitting between them. CDR3 amino acids: CSARAQTNYGYTF. CDR3 sequence (DNA): TGCAGTGCTAGAGCTCAGACTAACTATGGCTACACCTTC.

Concerning this clonotype itself: A read error may explain this, as a much larger clone is one base away. V and J are TRBV15 and TRBJ2-5; perhaps TRBD2 as D (5 bases). The length of the CDR3 is 14 residues. Per the germline V gene, CDR1 is LNHNV and CDR2 is YYDKDF (reference sequence). CDR3 residues: CATSTHGLDETRYF. The CDR3 DNA reads as TGTGCCACCAGCACACACGGACTGGACGAGACCCGGTACTTC.

The chain combines TRBV14 with TRBJ1-6; no clear D. Per germline, CDR1 SGHDN and CDR2 FVKESK. The V end lost 4 bases, the J end lost 3 bases, and 13 bases lay between the germline ends. The length of the CDR3 is 16 residues. This CDR3 reads CASSRGWEIYNSPLHF. The CDR3 bases are TGTGCCAGCAGCCGGGGTTGGGAGATCTATAATTCACCCCTCCACTTT.

There are many counts of this clonotype. The chain carries TRBV27 and TRBJ1-5, with TRBD1 identical over 9 bases. Per the germline V gene, CDR1 is MNHEY and CDR2 is SMNVEV (reference sequence). The CDR3 runs to 16 residues. After removal of 6 bases from V and 3 bases from J, the junction contained 9 bases not matched to a gene. The CDR3 DNA is TGTGCCAGCAGCCAACTGGGGACAGGGTTCAATCAGCCCCAGCATTTT. Protein sequence: CASSQLGTGFNQPQHF.

This clonotype was recorded a few times. The V and J genes are TRBV6-5 and TRBJ2-5; D gene ambiguous. Germline values: CDR1 MNHEY, CDR2 SVGAGI. The CDR3 spans 15 residues. V was trimmed by 0 bases and J by 0 bases, leaving 8 bases between them. CDR3 sequence: CASSYSSMDQETQYF. In nucleotides, the CDR3 is TGTGCCAGCAGTTACTCTTCAATGGACCAAGAGACCCAGTACTTC.

The gene calls are TRBV5-1 and TRBJ2-2; 8 bases are shared with TRBD1. This CDR3 spans 15 amino acids. J gave up 4 bases and V 0 bases, and 2 bases lay outside the gene matches. Germline V lookup: CDR1 SGHRS, CDR2 YFSETQ. The CDR3 spells CASSLETGATGELFF. CDR3 DNA sequence: TGCGCCAGCAGCTTGGAGACAGGGGCCACCGGGGAGCTGTTTTTT. Combining the CDR3 with reference TRBV5-1 and TRBJ2-2 gives the whole variable domain KAGVTQTPRYLIKTRGQQVTLSCSPISGHRSVSWYQQTPGQGLQFLFEYFSETQRNKGNFPGRFSGRQFSNSRSEMNVSTLELGDSALYLCASSLETGATGELFFGEGSRLTVL.

The chain joins TRBV9 to TRBJ2-7; TRBD1 matches 9 bases. Germline CDR1 and CDR2: SGDLS and YYNGEE. V trimming: 4 bases; J trimming: 3 bases; junction bases outside the gene matches: 14. This CDR3 contains 17 residues. This chain's CDR3 is CASSPGGTGTGYYEQYF. In DNA, the CDR3 is TGTGCCAGCAGCCCTGGTGGGACCGGGACAGGGTACTACGAGCAGTACTTC.

This clonotype was detected many times. This chain connects TRBV9 to TRBJ1-1, with D perhaps matching TRBD1 (6 bases). The CDR3 consists of 15 residues. Trimming removed 0 bases from V and 1 base from J, with 10 bases in between. From germline, CDR1 is SGDLS and CDR2 YYNGEE. CDR3 amino acids: CASSVAGGPNTEAFF. CDR3 bases: TGTGCCAGCAGCGTAGCTGGGGGGCCGAACACTGAAGCTTTCTTT.

This clonotype was picked up many times. The CDR3 sequence is CSADSSGSFAYEQYF. Written as DNA, the CDR3 is TGCAGTGCGGACTCTAGCGGGAGTTTCGCCTACGAGCAGTACTTC. The J gene is TRBJ2-7, the V gene TRBV20-1, with 10 bases that match TRBD2. CDR1 DFQATT and CDR2 SNEGSKA come from the germline V gene (reference sequence). This CDR3 is 15 amino acids long. V shed 6 bases, J shed 2 bases, and the junction held 10 bases outside the gene matches.

The chain has TRBV5-1 and TRBJ1-6, with D perhaps TRBD1 (6 bases). V was trimmed by 1 base and J by 9 bases, leaving 14 bases between them. Germline V gives CDR1 SGHRS, CDR2 YFSETQ. This CDR3 contains 15 residues. The CDR3 reads CASSLYGGQSSPLHF. DNA for the CDR3: TGCGCCAGCAGCTTGTACGGGGGGCAGAGTTCACCCCTCCACTTT.

This clonotype came up a few times. V gene TRBV3-1 combines with J gene TRBJ1-2, with 10 bases lining up with TRBD1. CDR1 LGHDT and CDR2 YNNKEL come from the germline V gene (reference sequence). The junction had 7 bases not matched to a gene; V was cut back by 1 base and J by 2 bases. The CDR3 covers 17 residues. This CDR3 reads CASSQAGTGARNYGYTF. CDR3 in DNA: TGTGCCAGCAGCCAAGCCGGGACAGGGGCTCGAAACTATGGCTACACCTTC.

The sample holds a few counts of this clonotype. A much larger clone lies one base from this, so it may be a read error. The chain's CDR3 is CIVVAYRQETQYF. In DNA form, the CDR3 reads TGCATCGTTGTTGCCTACCGACAAGAGACCCAGTACTTC. V is TRBV29-1 and J is TRBJ2-5, with D unclear. CDR3 length: 13 amino acids. CDR1 and CDR2 from the germline V gene are SQVTM and ANQGSEA.

The sample holds many counts of this clonotype. J is TRBJ1-2 and V is TRBV7-2; TRBD1 aligns across 8 bases. Germline values: CDR1 SGHTA, CDR2 FQGNSA. The CDR3 runs 15 residues. The trim removed 2 bases at V and 4 bases at J, leaving 6 bases unmatched. CDR3 residues: CASSLLGQGAYGYTF. CDR3 nucleotide sequence: TGTGCCAGCAGCTTACTTGGACAGGGTGCCTATGGCTACACCTTC.

This clonotype was seen ten or more times. The chain couples TRBV12-3 or TRBV12-4 to TRBJ2-7; a possible D gene is TRBD2 (6 bases). This CDR3 has 15 residues. V was shortened by 4 bases and J by 5 bases, with 18 bases between the two germline ends. CDR3 residues: CASSYTAGTRDEQYF. CDR3 nucleotide sequence: TGTGCCAGCAGTTATACGGCGGGAACCAGAGACGAGCAGTACTTC.